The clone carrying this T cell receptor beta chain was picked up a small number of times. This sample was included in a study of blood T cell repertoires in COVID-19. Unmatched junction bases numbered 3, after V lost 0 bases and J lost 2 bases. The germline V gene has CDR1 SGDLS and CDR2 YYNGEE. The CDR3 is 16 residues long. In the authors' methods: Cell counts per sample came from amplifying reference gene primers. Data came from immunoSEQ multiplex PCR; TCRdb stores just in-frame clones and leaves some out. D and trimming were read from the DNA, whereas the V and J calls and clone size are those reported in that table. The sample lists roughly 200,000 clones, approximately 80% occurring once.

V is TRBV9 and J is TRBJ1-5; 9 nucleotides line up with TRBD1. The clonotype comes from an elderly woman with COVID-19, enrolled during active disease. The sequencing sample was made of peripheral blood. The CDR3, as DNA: TGTGCCAGCAGCGTAGGGACAGGGGTAGGCAATCAGCCCCAGCATTTT. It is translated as CASSVGTGVGNQPQHF.